This T cell receptor (beta chain) was recorded in a study of T-cell memory formation after mild COVID-19. Findings and limits, study-wide: Clones which contracted sat mainly in CM and EM if CD4+, and in EMRA if CD8+. Whether day 37 second-wave clones are SARS-CoV-2-specific was not confirmed.

Comment on this clonotype: The target antigen is unknown.

V lost 5 bases to trimming and J lost 4 bases, with 13 bases between them. The CDR3 totals 14 residues. Germline loops: CDR1 SEHNR, CDR2 FQNEAQ (reference sequence). TCRalpha and TCRbeta libraries used 5'RACE with constant-segment primers and UMIs. TCRdb itself ran the 5' RACE reads through MiXCR, one entry per CDR3 protein. The sample shows around 300,000 distinct CDR3 sequences, 14% of them seen only once. Sequencing was carried out using PBMCs or a T cell subset sorted from them (not recorded which). This TCR was recovered from a young man who had mild COVID-19 (a few samples of this study predate the infection). Cell type and time point are not known. This chain uses TRBV7-9 with TRBJ2-3; D is possibly TRBD2 (5 bases). CDR3 amino acids: CASSPILASDTQYF. Here the CDR3 DNA reads TGTGCCAGCAGCCCCATCCTAGCATCAGATACGCAGTATTTT.